The entry below describes one T cell receptor beta chain. Its cognate antigen is unknown. Produced via immunoSEQ multiplex PCR; TCRdb's table is partial and in-frame only. Among 20,000 to 25,000 clones, roughly 79% were seen once, and the ten largest hold about a sixth. The data originate from a study of CD4 T cells in relation to SARS-CoV-2 and coronaviruses. The unexposed donors gave CD4+ T cells in about 2010-2019, prior to COVID-19. The cells were cultured for around ten days before CD4+ T cells were isolated. Each well had a few million PBMCs in about 5% human AB serum with IL-2. Germline loops: CDR1 GTSNPN, CDR2 SVGIG (reference sequence). This CDR3 region has 16 residues. Trimming shortened V by 0 bases and J by 0 bases, and 12 bases separated the two germline ends.

Sequenced sample: CD4+ T cells from PBMCs, cultured in vitro. The V gene is TRBV30, the J gene TRBJ1-3; no clear D gene. This TCR came from a human donor in good health. CDR3 nucleotide sequence: TGTGCCTGGAGTGTCCCTAGACACTACTCTGGAAACACCATATATTTT. Translated, it gives CAWSVPRHYSGNTIYF.